The 19 T cell receptor beta chains given below trace back to one sample, sequenced in a study of identical twins. TCRdb reprocessed the 5' RACE reads via MiXCR and lists one record per CDR3 protein. The sample has about 430,000 distinct CDR3 sequences; under 20% are singletons. Sequencing was done on a sample of naive T cells sorted from blood. Source of these receptors: a man aged 50-59 years in good health.

This clonotype was detected many times. The rearrangement uses TRBV7-6 and TRBJ2-1, with 7 bases matching TRBD2. This CDR3 contains 16 residues. The V segment lost 0 bases and the J segment 3 bases; nucleotides outside the gene matches: 5. CDR1 is SGHVS, CDR2 FNYEAQ, per germline. CDR3 DNA sequence: TGTGCCAGCAGCTTAGCCGGACTAGGGAACTACAATGAGCAGTTCTTC. It is translated as CASSLAGLGNYNEQFF.

This clonotype was observed a few times. The J gene is TRBJ2-7, the V gene TRBV20-1; perhaps TRBD1 as D (5 bases). The V and J ends lost 0 bases and 0 bases respectively, with 9 bases between them. Germline assignment: CDR1 DFQATT and CDR2 SNEGSKA (reference sequence). CDR3 size: 14 residues. The CDR3 DNA reads TGCAGTGCTAGAGATATTGACAGCTCCTACGAGCAGTACTTC. Encoded protein: CSARDIDSSYEQYF.

The chain couples TRBV27 to TRBJ1-6; D call uncertain. The germline V and J ends were trimmed by 1 base and 5 bases, with 3 bases remaining between them. CDR1 is MNHEY and CDR2 is SMNVEV in the germline V gene (reference sequence). The CDR3 runs to 13 residues. The CDR3 is CASSLLDNSPLHF. The CDR3 DNA sequence: TGTGCCAGCAGTTTATTGGATAATTCACCCCTCCACTTT.

The V and J genes are TRBV10-3 and TRBJ2-7; D possibly corresponds to TRBD1 (5 bases). Germline CDR1 and CDR2: ENHRY and SYGVKD. The CDR3 totals 14 residues. V was clipped by 3 bases and J by 2 bases, with 11 bases between them. The CDR3 bases are TGTGCCATCAGTGATAGGGCAGGGACCTACGAGCAGTACTTC. Translating gives CAISDRAGTYEQYF.

In its sample, this clonotype was seen a few times. The gene calls are TRBV15 and TRBJ2-7; 13 bases fit TRBD2. The CDR3 is 16 amino acids. The germline V gene has CDR1 LNHNV and CDR2 YYDKDF (reference sequence). Trimming took 3 bases from V and 5 from J; bases not matched to a gene: 7. The CDR3 nucleotides read TGTGCCACCAGCAGTCCCTTACTAGCGGGAGGGAACGAGCAGTACTTC. The encoded protein is CATSSPLLAGGNEQYF.

The chain joins TRBV18 to TRBJ2-5; D ambiguous. V shed 2 bases and J shed 4 bases, with 14 bases lying between them. Germline CDR1 and CDR2: KGHSH and LQKENI. The CDR3 is made up of 15 amino acids. The CDR3 sequence: CASSPRLEARETQYF. For the CDR3, the DNA is TGTGCCAGCTCACCAAGGCTAGAGGCACGAGAGACCCAGTACTTC.

V gene TRBV7-2 combines with J gene TRBJ1-2; D is ambiguous. The CDR3 is made up of 15 amino acids. The germline gives CDR1 SGHTA, CDR2 FQGNSA. The V gene lost 3 bases and the J gene lost 4 bases, with 15 bases spanning the gap. The CDR3 region is CASSFSRGAGYGYTF. The CDR3, as DNA: TGTGCCAGCAGCTTCTCTCGAGGAGCAGGCTATGGCTACACCTTC.

This clonotype occurred a few times. The chain uses TRBV20-1 and TRBJ2-7; 7 nucleotides agree with TRBD1. Trimming cost V 5 bases and J 1 base; bases outside gene matches: 5. The CDR3 loop spans 13 amino acids. Germline CDR1 and CDR2: DFQATT and SNEGSKA (reference sequence). Here the CDR3 reads CSAGGQASYEQYF. CDR3 in DNA: TGCAGTGCTGGAGGACAGGCTTCCTACGAGCAGTACTTC.

This clonotype has more than one count but fewer than ten. The rearrangement uses TRBV6-5 and TRBJ1-1; TRBD1 matches 7 bases. V was pared by 2 bases and J by 6 bases, with 9 bases of the junction left unmatched. Germline V gene sequence: CDR1 MNHEY, CDR2 SVGAGI. The CDR3 runs to 15 residues. The CDR3 loop is CASSYPQGGLSEAFF. The CDR3 DNA sequence: TGTGCCAGCAGTTACCCCCAGGGGGGACTTTCTGAAGCTTTCTTT.

The chain couples TRBV12-3 or TRBV12-4 to TRBJ2-1; 11 bases match TRBD2. The V segment lost 2 bases and the J segment 10 bases; nucleotides outside the gene matches: 16. The CDR3 is made up of 18 amino acids. The CDR3 bases are TGTGCCAGCAGTTTATTCGTCACAGGGGTTATAGCGGGAGGGGAGCAGTTCTTC. Translation: CASSLFVTGVIAGGEQFF.

This clonotype has just a few counts. The chain has TRBV27 and TRBJ1-1; weak D call: TRBD1 (6 bases). Trimming took 5 bases from V and 6 from J, leaving 19 bases between them. The V gene's germline CDR1 is MNHEY and CDR2 SMNVEV (reference sequence). The CDR3 runs to 15 residues. CDR3 nucleotide sequence: TGTGCCAGCAGTCCCGGGACACGGCCATACGCTGAAGCTTTCTTT. The encoded protein is CASSPGTRPYAEAFF.

As regards this clonotype: This may come from a read error, since a much larger clone is one base off. The V gene is TRBV6-2 or TRBV6-3, the J gene TRBJ2-1; D is uncertain. The CDR3 is 13 amino acids. Germline V gives CDR1 MNHEY, CDR2 SVGEGT. V gave up 4 bases and J gave up 9 bases, with 13 bases separating them. CDR3 DNA sequence: TGTGCCAGCAGTTGCCAGCGTAGCAGTGAGCAGTTCTTC. This encodes CASSCQRSSEQFF.

This sequence joins TRBV3-1 and TRBJ2-1; maybe TRBD1 (5 bases). The CDR3 length is 14 residues. Germline V CDR1 and CDR2: LGHDT, YNNKEL (reference sequence). The V end was cut by 0 bases, the J end by 6 bases, with 9 bases between. The CDR3 DNA sequence: TGTGCCAGCAGCCAAGAACAGGTCCGCAATGAGCAGTTCTTC. It specifies CASSQEQVRNEQFF.

This clonotype was observed a few times. The chain uses TRBV5-4 and TRBJ2-1, with D tentatively TRBD1 (5 bases). Per germline, CDR1 SGHNT and CDR2 YYREEE (reference sequence). The CDR3 extends over 13 amino acids. V lost 2 bases and J lost 8, with 11 bases in between. CDR3: CASSFPGKHEQFF. The CDR3 coding sequence is TGTGCCAGCAGCTTCCCAGGGAAGCATGAGCAGTTCTTC.

This clonotype was seen a few times. The rearrangement links TRBV24-1 to TRBJ2-3, with D perhaps being TRBD1 or TRBD2 (5 bases each). Trimming left V 5 bases short and J 1 base short, with 15 bases between. This CDR3 has 16 residues. The germline gives CDR1 KGHDR, CDR2 SFDVKD. The CDR3 loop is CATSGTGASGTDTQYF. The DNA of the CDR3 is TGTGCCACCAGTGGCACCGGGGCCTCCGGCACAGATACGCAGTATTTT.

The genes are TRBV5-6 and TRBJ2-7; D is undetermined. Trimming stripped 5 bases from V and 4 bases from J, with 16 bases between. This CDR3 has 14 residues. CDR1 SGHDT and CDR2 YYEEEE come from the germline V gene. CDR3 amino acids: CASSPPGFSYEQYF. The CDR3 DNA follows: TGTGCCAGCAGTCCACCAGGTTTCTCGTACGAGCAGTACTTC.

In its sample, this clonotype was seen many times. V and J are TRBV18 and TRBJ2-2; D unclear. The V end was cut by 1 base, the J end by 3 bases, with 3 bases between. The CDR3 runs to 13 residues. The germline V gene encodes CDR1 KGHSH and CDR2 LQKENI. The CDR3 sequence: CASSPRDTGELFF. CDR3 DNA sequence: TGTGCCAGCTCACCACGCGACACCGGGGAGCTGTTTTTT.

This clonotype was recorded a few times. The J gene is TRBJ2-7, the V gene TRBV5-1; 9 bases agree with TRBD2. The CDR3 is 15 amino acids. V was clipped by 0 bases and J by 3 bases; unmatched bases: 4. CDR1 is SGHRS, CDR2 YFSETQ, per germline. The DNA for the CDR3 is TGCGCCAGCAGCTTGGCCTTTAGCGGGAGCTACGAGCAGTACTTC. Protein sequence: CASSLAFSGSYEQYF.

The genes are TRBV21-1 and TRBJ1-2. TRBV21-1 is labeled a pseudogene. The CDR3 has 15 amino acids. In nucleotides, the CDR3 is TGTGCCAGCAGCAAAAGTTTCCGAGACTCGCATGGCTACACCTTC. It specifies CASSKSFRDSHGYTF.